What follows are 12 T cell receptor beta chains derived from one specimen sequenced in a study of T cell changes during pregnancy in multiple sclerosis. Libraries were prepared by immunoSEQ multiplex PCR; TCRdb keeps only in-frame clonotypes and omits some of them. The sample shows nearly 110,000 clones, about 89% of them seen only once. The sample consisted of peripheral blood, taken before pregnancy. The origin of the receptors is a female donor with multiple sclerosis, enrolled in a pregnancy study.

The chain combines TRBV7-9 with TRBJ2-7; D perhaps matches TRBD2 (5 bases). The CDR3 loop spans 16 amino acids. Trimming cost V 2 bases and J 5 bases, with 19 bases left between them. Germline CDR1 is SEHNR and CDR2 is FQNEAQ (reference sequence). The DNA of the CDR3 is TGTGCCAGCAGCTTAAAAGGTCAGGCGGGCAGGAACGAGCAGTACTTC. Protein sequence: CASSLKGQAGRNEQYF.

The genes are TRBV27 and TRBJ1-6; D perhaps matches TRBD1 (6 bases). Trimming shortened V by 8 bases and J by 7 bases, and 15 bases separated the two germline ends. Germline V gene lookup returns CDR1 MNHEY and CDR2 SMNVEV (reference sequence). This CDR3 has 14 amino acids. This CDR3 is CASSWTDRNSPLHF. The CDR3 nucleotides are TGTGCCAGCTCCTGGACAGATAGAAATTCACCCCTCCACTTT.

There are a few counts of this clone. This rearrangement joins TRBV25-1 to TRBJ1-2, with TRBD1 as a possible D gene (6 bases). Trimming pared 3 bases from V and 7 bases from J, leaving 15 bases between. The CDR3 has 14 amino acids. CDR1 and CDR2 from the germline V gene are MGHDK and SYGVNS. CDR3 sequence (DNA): TGTGCCAGCAGTGATGTCTACAGGGTCCGTGGCTACACCTTC. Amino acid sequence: CASSDVYRVRGYTF.

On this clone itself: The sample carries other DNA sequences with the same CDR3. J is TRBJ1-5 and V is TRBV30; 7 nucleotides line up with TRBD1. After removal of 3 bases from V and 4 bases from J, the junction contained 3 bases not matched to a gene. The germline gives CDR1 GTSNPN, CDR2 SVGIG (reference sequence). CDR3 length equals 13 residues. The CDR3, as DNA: TGTGCCTGGAGCGCACAGGGGAATCAGCCCCAGCATTTT. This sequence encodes CAWSAQGNQPQHF. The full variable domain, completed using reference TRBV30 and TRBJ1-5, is SQTIHQWPATLVQPVGSPLSLECTVEGTSNPNLYWYRQAAGRGLQLLFYSVGIGQISSEVPQNLSASRPQDRQFILSSKKLLLSDSGFYLCAWSAQGNQPQHFGDGTRLSIL.

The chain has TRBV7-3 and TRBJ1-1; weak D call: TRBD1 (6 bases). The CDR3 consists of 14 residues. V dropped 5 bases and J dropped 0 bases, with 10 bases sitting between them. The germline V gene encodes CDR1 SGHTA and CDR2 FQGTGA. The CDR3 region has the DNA TGTGCCAGCAGCCCGGACAGCATGAACACTGAAGCTTTCTTT. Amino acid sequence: CASSPDSMNTEAFF.

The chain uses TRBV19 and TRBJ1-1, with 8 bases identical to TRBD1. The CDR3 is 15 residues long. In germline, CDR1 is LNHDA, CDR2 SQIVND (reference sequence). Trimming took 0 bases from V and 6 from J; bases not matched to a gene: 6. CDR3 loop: CASSIDRRGRSEAFF. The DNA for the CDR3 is TGTGCCAGTAGTATAGATCGCAGGGGGCGTTCTGAAGCTTTCTTT.

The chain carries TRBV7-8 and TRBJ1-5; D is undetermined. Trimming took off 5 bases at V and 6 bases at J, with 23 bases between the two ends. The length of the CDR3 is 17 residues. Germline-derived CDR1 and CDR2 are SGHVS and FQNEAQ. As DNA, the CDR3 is TGTGCCAGCAGCCCCACTGCAACGGGGTACGTCGGTCAGCCCCAGCATTTT. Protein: CASSPTATGYVGQPQHF.

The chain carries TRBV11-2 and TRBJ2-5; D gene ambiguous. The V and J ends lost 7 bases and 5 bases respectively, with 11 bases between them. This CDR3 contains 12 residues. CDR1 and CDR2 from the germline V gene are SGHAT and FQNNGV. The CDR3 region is CASNQWRETQYF. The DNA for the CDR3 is TGTGCCAGCAACCAATGGCGGGAGACCCAGTACTTC.

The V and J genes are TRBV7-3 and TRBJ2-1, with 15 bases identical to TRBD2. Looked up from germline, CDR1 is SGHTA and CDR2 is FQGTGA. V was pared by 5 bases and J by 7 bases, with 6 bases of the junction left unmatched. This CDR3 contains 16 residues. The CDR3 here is CASSQGLAGGGNEQFF. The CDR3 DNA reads TGTGCCAGCAGCCAGGGACTAGCGGGGGGAGGTAATGAGCAGTTCTTC.

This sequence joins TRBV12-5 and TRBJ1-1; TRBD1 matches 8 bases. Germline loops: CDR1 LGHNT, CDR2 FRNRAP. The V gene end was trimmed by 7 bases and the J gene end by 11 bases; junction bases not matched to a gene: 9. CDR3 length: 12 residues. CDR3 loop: CASAGDRGAAFF. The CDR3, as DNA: TGTGCTAGTGCCGGAGACAGGGGAGCGGCTTTCTTT.

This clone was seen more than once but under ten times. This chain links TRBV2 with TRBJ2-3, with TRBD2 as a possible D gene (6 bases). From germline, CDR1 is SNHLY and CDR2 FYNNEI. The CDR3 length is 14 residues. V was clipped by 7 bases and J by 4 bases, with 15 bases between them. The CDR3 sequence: CASNPRLAPDTQYF. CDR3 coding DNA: TGTGCCAGCAATCCTAGGCTAGCGCCAGATACGCAGTATTTT.

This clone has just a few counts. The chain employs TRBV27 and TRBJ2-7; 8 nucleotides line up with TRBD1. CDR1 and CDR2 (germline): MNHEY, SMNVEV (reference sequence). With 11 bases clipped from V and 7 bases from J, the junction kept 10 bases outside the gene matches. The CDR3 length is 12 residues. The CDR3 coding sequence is TGTGCCCGGACAGGGCGAAGGTGGGAGCAGTACTTC. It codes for CARTGRRWEQYF.